This T cell receptor (beta chain) originates from a study of shared clonotypes between healthy human individuals. TCRdb's copy holds only in-frame clones and misses some; the assay was immunoSEQ multiplex PCR. The sample records a few million clones, less than 95% being singletons. This CDR3 is built from 15 residues. Germline trimming cut 5 bases from V and 3 bases from J; bases unmatched to any gene: 7. Germline V lookup: CDR1 SGHRS, CDR2 YFSETQ. This clone appeared once. Antigen unknown. Overall study results and limits: Several donors showed sharing of about 4.7% of naive CD4 clonotypes. Sorted-subset samples were not fully sequenced, rarefaction indicated. Sequencing depth was expected to affect clonotype sharing among donors.

Healthy HIV-negative adults with no recent acute infections or vaccinations were recruited as donors. The sequencing sample was made of naive CD4+ T cells from PBMCs. As for subset: CD45RA+ positively selected. This TCR came from a man younger than 30 in good health. Some clones in this sample may be carry-over from other donors' samples. This sequence joins TRBV5-1 and TRBJ2-2, with 7 bases lining up with TRBD1. The DNA for the CDR3 is TGCGCCAGCAGTACGGCCGACAGGGACACCGGGGAGCTGTTTTTT. Its translation is CASSTADRDTGELFF.